The clone carrying this T cell receptor beta chain came up many times. As yet, its antigen is unknown. This entry belongs to a study of regulatory T cells in long-lasting Graves disease. Study summary: Antithyroid drugs had been taken by newly diagnosed Graves' patients for under 3 months. Study conclusions and caveats: Whereas new patients shared 966 public clonotypes, persistent patients shared more, at about 3,000. Persistent Graves' patients showed less TCR diversity than newly diagnosed ones.

The CDR3 contains 13 residues. Trimming left V 0 bases short and J 9 bases short, with 9 bases between. The V gene's germline CDR1 is LGHNA and CDR2 YSLEER. The sample's time point: newly diagnosed GD, antithyroid drugs for less than 3 months. The TCR library used RNA extracted from PBMCs. HTBI primers from iRepertoire and Arm-PCR of CDR3 regions yielded the TCR beta libraries. TCRdb re-derived calls from the multiplex PCR reads in MiXCR, one entry per CDR3 protein. The sample records 200,000 to 250,000 distinct CDR3 sequences, 20% being singletons. The rearrangement joins TRBV4-3 to TRBJ1-5; D might be TRBD1 (5 bases). The sequencing used peripheral blood mononuclear cells (PBMCs), collected at new diagnosis, from a patient treated with antithyroid drugs. The TCR comes from a female donor with Graves disease. This CDR3 is CASSQDQGRPQHF. The CDR3 bases are TGCGCCAGCAGCCAAGATCAGGGAAGGCCCCAGCATTTT.